The 6 T cell receptor beta chains listed next were all sequenced from one sample in a study of CD4+ T cells in melanoma. Produced via immunoSEQ multiplex PCR; TCRdb's table is partial and in-frame only. The table lists about 140,000 clones, nearly 95% of them singletons, with 1.5% in the top ten. These receptors all stem from a human donor with melanoma.

This sequence joins TRBV6-1 and TRBJ1-4; 10 nucleotides agree with TRBD1. In germline, CDR1 is MNHNS, CDR2 SASEGT. The CDR3 sequence is 15 residues long. Trimming cost V 3 bases and J 8 bases; bases outside gene matches: 6. CDR3 region: CASSDRDRGQEKLFF. The CDR3 bases are TGTGCCAGCAGTGACCGGGACAGGGGACAAGAAAAACTGTTTTTT.

The V gene is TRBV2, the J gene TRBJ1-5, with D maybe TRBD1 (5 bases). The germline V gene has CDR1 SNHLY and CDR2 FYNNEI. The CDR3 covers 14 residues. The V end lost 3 bases, the J end lost 5 bases, and 11 bases lay between the germline ends. This CDR3 is CASSEQGGDQPQHF. CDR3 bases: TGTGCCAGCAGTGAGCAGGGAGGCGATCAGCCCCAGCATTTT.

In this sample, this clone turned up once. The CDR3 nucleotides read TGTGCCAGCAGTCCCAGGGTAGGCTACACCTTC. It is translated as CASSPRVGYTF. The chain has TRBV7-2 and TRBJ1-2, with D possibly being TRBD1 (5 bases). The CDR3 totals 11 residues. Germline V gene sequence: CDR1 SGHTA, CDR2 FQGNSA. V lost 6 bases to trimming and J lost 8 bases, with 10 bases between them.

The chain has TRBV5-1 and TRBJ1-6; a possible D gene is TRBD1 (6 bases). The V end lost 3 bases, the J end lost 7 bases, and 11 bases lay between the germline ends. Germline-derived CDR1 and CDR2 are SGHRS and YFSETQ. The CDR3 runs to 14 residues. CDR3 nucleotides: TGCGCCAGCAGCTCAGGACAGTTGAATTCACCCCTCCACTTT. Translation: CASSSGQLNSPLHF.

The chain recombines TRBV6-5 with TRBJ2-7; D uncertain. This CDR3 contains 14 residues. The ends were cut back, 0 bases at V and 0 bases at J, with 6 bases in the middle. The germline V gene encodes CDR1 MNHEY and CDR2 SVGAGI. This chain's CDR3 is CASSYSPVSYEQYF. CDR3 coding DNA: TGTGCCAGCAGTTACTCGCCTGTCTCCTACGAGCAGTACTTC.

The chain combines TRBV7-7 with TRBJ1-1; possibly TRBD1 for D (5 bases). CDR1 is SSHAT and CDR2 is FNYEAQ in the germline V gene (reference sequence). V lost 0 bases and J lost 6, with 5 bases in between. The CDR3 extends over 12 amino acids. CDR3 amino acids: CASSLAGAEAFF. In DNA, the CDR3 is TGTGCCAGCAGCTTAGCGGGGGCTGAAGCTTTCTTT.